This T cell receptor beta chain was sequenced during a study of vaccination and CD4 T cells after COVID-19. Background on the study: The convalescent population consisted of six males and four females, two of whom were of Hispanic ethnicity.

The assay that was used to sequence DNA from cultured CD4+ T cells was the Oncomine TCR Beta short-read assay. Via MiXCR, TCRdb re-called the PCR reads, giving one row per CDR3 protein. The sample shows 6,500 to 8,500 distinct CDR3 sequences, 65% to 75% of them seen only once. This CDR3 spans 14 amino acids. Trimming removed 3 bases at V and 6 bases at J, with 15 bases between. Germline-derived CDR1 and CDR2 are DFQATT and SNEGSKA (reference sequence). Treatment indicated: roughly ten-day PBMC culture with coronavirus spike peptide pools or control peptides (ViraFEST assay). The culture of two million PBMCs per well included approximately 10 IU/ml IL-2 and around 10 ug/ml peptide pools. A remark on this clonotype: The antigen is undetermined.

J is TRBJ1-5 and V is TRBV20-1; maybe TRBD1 (5 bases). The sequenced sample was CD4+ T cells from blood, cultured in vitro. This TCR was sampled from a human donor who had recovered from COVID-19. CDR3 sequence: CSASWQAGTQPQHF. CDR3 in DNA: TGCAGTGCTAGCTGGCAGGCGGGGACTCAGCCCCAGCATTTT.